One sample yielded the 8 T cell receptor beta chains listed below, sequenced in a study of cytomegalovirus exposure and HLA in healthy donors. Libraries were prepared by immunoSEQ multiplex PCR; TCRdb keeps only in-frame clonotypes and omits some of them. This table has under 95,000 clones, about 93% appearing once. The sequenced sample consisted of PBMCs. Receptors were obtained from a woman under 30 in good health and CMV-seronegative.

This chain connects TRBV5-6 to TRBJ2-1, with D perhaps matching TRBD2 (5 bases). The CDR3 spans 16 residues. Trimming shortened V by 6 bases and J by 0 bases, and 16 bases separated the two germline ends. The germline gives CDR1 SGHDT, CDR2 YYEEEE. The CDR3 loop reads CASITARGSSYNEQFF. The CDR3 DNA reads TGTGCCAGCATAACCGCACGGGGTAGCTCCTACAATGAGCAGTTCTTC.

CDR3 loop: CASSYSSGGVADTQYF. The CDR3 DNA reads as TGCGCCAGCAGCTATAGTAGCGGGGGGGTAGCAGATACGCAGTATTTT. This chain joins TRBV5-1 and TRBJ2-3; the match to TRBD2 covers 11 bases. CDR1 is SGHRS and CDR2 is YFSETQ in the germline V gene. Unmatched junction bases numbered 7, after V lost 3 bases and J lost 4 bases. The CDR3 loop spans 16 amino acids.

The chain recombines TRBV5-8 with TRBJ2-5; 11 positions agree with TRBD2. Trimming cost V 4 bases and J 3 bases; bases outside gene matches: 11. The CDR3 covers 17 residues. Germline V gene data show CDR1 as SGHTS and CDR2 as YDEGEE. This CDR3 reads CASSATGTSGEEETQYF. For the CDR3, the DNA is TGTGCCAGCAGCGCCACCGGGACTAGCGGAGAAGAAGAGACCCAGTACTTC. The whole variable domain, remainder taken from reference TRBV5-8 and TRBJ2-5, is EAGVTQSPTHLIKTRGQQATLRCSPISGHTSVYWYQQALGLGLQFLLWYDEGEERNRGNFPPRFSGRQFPNYSSELNVNALELEDSALYLCASSATGTSGEEETQYFGPGTRLLVL.

The chain is built from TRBV28 and TRBJ1-1, with TRBD1 identical over 10 bases. The CDR3 covers 16 residues. The ends lost 1 base at V and 2 bases at J; junction bases unmatched: 4. Germline V gene sequence: CDR1 MDHEN, CDR2 SYDVKM. The CDR3 sequence: CASSLSGTGANTEAFF. The CDR3 DNA reads TGTGCCAGCAGTTTATCTGGGACAGGGGCCAACACTGAAGCTTTCTTT.

This sequence joins TRBV7-2 and TRBJ2-3; TRBD1 might be the D (5 bases). Deletions cut 1 base from V and 3 bases from J, with 8 bases between. The CDR3 length is 14 residues. The germline V gene has CDR1 SGHTA and CDR2 FQGNSA. The CDR3 nucleotides are TGTGCCAGCAGCTTAGGGACAAGGACAGATACGCAGTATTTT. Protein: CASSLGTRTDTQYF.

This chain joins TRBV6-1 and TRBJ2-5; D unresolved. Trimming removed 4 bases at V and 5 bases at J, with 14 bases between. The CDR3 length is 14 residues. Looked up from germline, CDR1 is MNHNS and CDR2 is SASEGT. This CDR3 is CASSGSLESETQYF. CDR3 in DNA: TGTGCCAGCAGTGGGTCATTAGAGTCGGAGACCCAGTACTTC.

The CDR3: CASSSVGRGLAGVSEQFF. CDR3 sequence (DNA): TGTGCCAGCAGCTCGGTCGGTCGTGGACTAGCGGGAGTCAGTGAGCAGTTCTTC. The chain is built from TRBV5-4 and TRBJ2-1; 13 bases align to TRBD2. The ends lost 3 bases at V and 9 bases at J; junction bases unmatched: 15. This CDR3 comprises 18 residues. Germline loops: CDR1 SGHNT, CDR2 YYREEE (reference sequence).

This rearrangement joins TRBV7-6 to TRBJ2-7; a possible D gene is TRBD2 (7 bases). Germline V gene sequence: CDR1 SGHVS, CDR2 FNYEAQ. The CDR3 sequence is 15 residues long. Between the trimmed V and J ends, which lost 5 bases and 2 bases, there was a span of 16 bases. CDR3 sequence (DNA): TGTGCCAGCAGCCCAGGGAGGGGGGAGGCCTACGAGCAGTACTTC. Translated, it gives CASSPGRGEAYEQYF.